This entry is about one T cell receptor (beta chain). This sample was taken from a study of blood T cell repertoires in COVID-19. Turning to the study itself: Samples of COVID-19 (acute and convalescent) were obtained from the United States, Italy and Spain. T cells, B-cell-depleted T cells, or PBMCs provided the cDNA or gDNA that served as material.

V was pared by 4 bases and J by 6 bases, with 15 bases between. CDR1 and CDR2 (germline): LNHDA, SQIVND (reference sequence). The length of the CDR3 is 14 residues. In the source study's methods: Estimated nucleated cell counts came from reference gene primer amplification. Clones were read by immunoSEQ multiplex PCR, and TCRdb kept only the in-frame ones, dropping some. The V and J calls and clone size were taken over from that table, and D and trimming were inferred from the DNA. Here the sample spans about 210,000 clones, about 91% being singletons. This receptor was identified in a man aged 18 to 29 with active or convalescent COVID-19. V gene TRBV19 combines with J gene TRBJ1-2; D perhaps matches TRBD1 (6 bases). The sample taken for sequencing was peripheral blood. CDR3 sequence reads: CASSTHRDNHGYTF. The CDR3 DNA reads TGTGCCAGTAGTACCCACCGGGACAATCATGGCTACACCTTC.